Listed below are T cell receptor beta chains from one sample, sequenced in a study of vaccination effects on CD4 cells after COVID-19. Profiling relied on immunoSEQ multiplex PCR, and the TCRdb table lists in-frame clones only, not all of them. Among more than 20,000 clones, approximately 70% were seen once, and the ten largest hold about 8.9%. For these receptors, no antigen is known. Specimen: CD4+ T cells from PBMCs cultured with HCoV-NL63 spike peptides, collected before COVID-19 vaccination. Receptors originate from a human donor who received a COVID-19 vaccine. The CDR3 runs from the conserved cysteine through the conserved F or W. Fields, in order: J gene, V gene, CDR3 protein.

J gene: TRBJ1-1
V gene: TRBV7-9
CDR3 protein: CASSTLSAAAFF

J gene: TRBJ1-2
V gene: TRBV10-3
CDR3 protein: CAISAGNYGYTF

J gene: TRBJ2-1
V gene: TRBV6-6
CDR3 protein: CASRPDTHNEQFF

J gene: TRBJ2-4
V gene: TRBV10-3
CDR3 protein: CAISAPGAVNIQYF

J gene: TRBJ2-7
V gene: TRBV3-1/TRBV3-2
CDR3 protein: CASSLRSLAGGPSYEQYF

J gene: TRBJ1-3
V gene: TRBV2
CDR3 protein: CASTYRGSSGNTIYF

J gene: TRBJ1-2
V gene: TRBV6-5
CDR3 protein: CASSRGTGNNGYTF

J gene: TRBJ1-2
V gene: TRBV2
CDR3 protein: CASSRDSYGYTF

J gene: TRBJ1-2
V gene: TRBV6-5
CDR3 protein: CASRTGTSPNGYTF

J gene: TRBJ1-6
V gene: TRBV11-2
CDR3 protein: CASRPGQSDSPLHF

J gene: TRBJ1-2
V gene: TRBV2
CDR3 protein: CASNTGDGYTF

J gene: TRBJ2-7
V gene: TRBV10-3
CDR3 protein: CALRDRNSYEQYF

J gene: TRBJ1-6
V gene: TRBV5-1
CDR3 protein: CASSWAARTDRAPLHF

J gene: TRBJ2-7
V gene: TRBV10-3
CDR3 protein: CAISDISRGHEQYF

J gene: TRBJ1-3
V gene: TRBV5-1
CDR3 protein: CASSPRTDGNTIYF

J gene: TRBJ2-3
V gene: TRBV5-8
CDR3 protein: CASSPGTGLTDTQYF

J gene: TRBJ1-1
V gene: TRBV14
CDR3 protein: CASSQLENTEAFF

J gene: TRBJ1-1
V gene: TRBV27
CDR3 protein: CASIRLPTGTKAFF

J gene: TRBJ1-1
V gene: TRBV30
CDR3 protein: CAWSVLGRGTEAFF

J gene: TRBJ1-2
V gene: TRBV5-1
CDR3 protein: CASSRRYQAYGYTF

J gene: TRBJ2-5
V gene: TRBV6-2/TRBV6-3
CDR3 protein: CASSYSSPRGQETQYF

J gene: TRBJ2-2
V gene: TRBV6-5
CDR3 protein: CASSTGGLGGELFF

J gene: TRBJ2-2
V gene: TRBV19
CDR3 protein: CASTSRGSDTGELFF

J gene: TRBJ2-3
V gene: TRBV29-1
CDR3 protein: CSVGGSGQGTDTQYF

J gene: TRBJ2-5
V gene: TRBV14
CDR3 protein: CASSQDPGGLRETQYF

J gene: TRBJ1-1
V gene: TRBV2
CDR3 protein: CASKRATTEAFF

J gene: TRBJ1-2
V gene: TRBV18
CDR3 protein: CASSPGTGFEYGYTF

J gene: TRBJ1-3
V gene: TRBV3-1/TRBV3-2
CDR3 protein: CASSLEVSGNTIYF

J gene: TRBJ2-1
V gene: TRBV5-1
CDR3 protein: CASSLTGTEQFF

J gene: TRBJ2-1
V gene: TRBV2
CDR3 protein: CASKVMGSEQFF

J gene: TRBJ2-2
V gene: TRBV7-7
CDR3 protein: CASRDTGPGELFF

J gene: TRBJ1-6
V gene: TRBV7-9
CDR3 protein: CASSGRGQGSHSPLHF

J gene: TRBJ2-2
V gene: TRBV7-2
CDR3 protein: CASSLVAGYTGELFF

J gene: TRBJ1-1
V gene: TRBV19
CDR3 protein: CASRDNLNTEAFF

J gene: TRBJ1-5
V gene: TRBV5-1
CDR3 protein: CASSLVGGGGQPQHF

J gene: TRBJ1-2
V gene: TRBV19
CDR3 protein: CASRLDSATYGYTF

J gene: TRBJ2-2
V gene: TRBV11-3
CDR3 protein: CASSLDQGGTGAPGELFF

J gene: TRBJ1-3
V gene: TRBV14
CDR3 protein: CASSQDRSPGNTIYF

J gene: TRBJ1-4
V gene: TRBV6-4
CDR3 protein: CASSADSTNEKLFF

J gene: TRBJ1-4
V gene: TRBV27
CDR3 protein: CASRGQGAEKLFF

J gene: TRBJ2-7
V gene: TRBV10-3
CDR3 protein: CAIYREGGGEQYF

J gene: TRBJ1-3
V gene: TRBV4-1
CDR3 protein: CASSQDLWGLGNTIYF

J gene: TRBJ2-1
V gene: TRBV3-1/TRBV3-2
CDR3 protein: CASTLGTTLNEQFF

J gene: TRBJ1-1
V gene: TRBV5-1
CDR3 protein: CASSLGTGWAFF

J gene: TRBJ1-2
V gene: TRBV7-9
CDR3 protein: CASSLSLGSGYGYTF

J gene: TRBJ2-3
V gene: TRBV11-2
CDR3 protein: CASSRTSGATFVGTDTQYF

J gene: TRBJ1-1
V gene: TRBV5-8
CDR3 protein: CASRLTVNTEAFF

J gene: TRBJ1-1
V gene: TRBV4-1
CDR3 protein: CASSQASVQMGTEAFF

J gene: TRBJ1-3
V gene: TRBV3-1/TRBV3-2
CDR3 protein: CASSLGVGGNTIYF

J gene: TRBJ2-3
V gene: TRBV7-9
CDR3 protein: CASSKRQGSDTQYF

J gene: TRBJ1-4
V gene: TRBV15
CDR3 protein: CATRFRLGEKLFF

J gene: TRBJ2-5
V gene: TRBV5-5
CDR3 protein: CASSSPGQKETQYF

J gene: TRBJ1-5
V gene: TRBV6-1
CDR3 protein: CASSEVQGNQPQHF

J gene: TRBJ2-7
V gene: TRBV2
CDR3 protein: CASSYTSGSRSEQYF